This T cell receptor (beta chain) was captured in a study of STAT5B mutations in CD4+ large granular lymphocyte leukemia (dated by TCRdb to the early 2020s). Notes on the research overall: Among the healthy controls, the CDR3 'QG' motif was associated with a particular HLA allele. The study compared the TCRbeta repertoires of patients with CD4+ T-cell large granular lymphocyte leukemia against those of healthy blood donors. Flow cytometry on FACSCanto II or FACSVerse confirmed that purified fractions exceeded 95% purity among lymphocytes. The full study reports these points: Compared with healthy CD4+ repertoires, CD4-sorted patient repertoires appeared more clonal, and this difference remained even after the putative leukemic clones were removed. Data were not HLA-matched; higher clonality in CD4+ versus CD8+ T-LGLL could reflect the relatively small sample size. Enrichment of TRBV06-family usage was observed among the top patient clones (8/27) relative to healthy controls (2/35). The main leukemic clonotypes were found to be private to each patient, although around a quarter of the main leukemic clonotypes were detected at low frequency in the non-leukemic repertoires of other patients.

Per the germline V gene (reference sequence), SEHNR is the CDR1 and FQNEAQ is the CDR2. Reading from cysteine to phenylalanine, the CDR3 counts 14 amino acids. The only DNA kept is the CDR3, 42 bases in frame from the first base. The trim is 4 bases for V and 0 bases for J, with a gap of 6 bases between the germline ends. To note about this clone: There is no known antigen for this receptor. Base qualities are not at hand, and no much larger clone is one base apart.

The healthy control group was made up of 40 or so blood donors, and the Finnish Red Cross blood service supplied their buffy coats. All TCR-sequenced material derived from peripheral blood: patient blood samples and healthy donor buffy coats. Ficoll-Hypaque gradient centrifugation was used to isolate peripheral blood mononuclear cells. CD4+ cells were purified magnetically from the buffy coats of healthy controls. Genomic DNA was extracted with the Gentra Puregene Cell and Tissue kit and quantified on a Qubit 2.0 fluorometer. TCRbeta rearrangements were sequenced from genomic DNA using the immunoSEQ assay at survey resolution. Per the source publication's procedure: In the TCR sequencing data, the lowest productive clonotype frequency that could be detected was 2.59 x 10-5. Analyses included only productive TCRbeta rearrangements, meaning complete and in-frame sequences. The clonality of each sample was calculated as Simpson clonality in the immunoSEQ Analyzer version 3.0. Clones were binned by frequency as very rare, small, medium, large (1-20%) or hyperexpanded (>20%). OLGA 1.2.3 estimated generation probabilities, VDJtools produced V-gene circos plots, VDJdb was queried for specificities, and GLIPH identified CDR3 motifs. Imported from immuneACCESS, the table was reduced by TCRdb to in-frame sequences with V and J called. These copies leave out some clones; in studies compared against another copy, an unresolved V gene accounts for under half, and the cause of the remainder is not known. Clonal size and the V and J genes are those of that table, whereas D and trimming came from the DNA. The sample contains approximately 39,000 clones, 85% of them found a single time. In total, the top ten clones hold around 1.3% of the sample.

The sequencing input was CD4+ T cells from blood buffy coats. Recombination linked TRBV7-9 to TRBJ2-2, with an unclear D gene assignment. This receptor was obtained from a human donor in good health. The CDR3 corresponds to CASSSRTNTGELFF. The sequence in DNA is TGTGCCAGCAGCTCCCGGACGAACACCGGGGAGCTGTTTTTT.